One sample yielded the 5 T cell receptor beta chains listed below, sequenced in a study of a mutant IDH1 vaccine in newly diagnosed glioma. No antigen has been assigned to these receptors. The protocol was immunoSEQ multiplex PCR, while the TCRdb copy is restricted to in-frame clones and leaves out a portion. Among about 75,000 clones listed, 90% to 95% were seen once. As to time point: week 5, during vaccination. Vaccination comprised doses that each held 300 ug of mutant IDH1 20-mer peptide, plus topical imiquimod. Sequences were derived from PBMCs, sampled from a glioma patient whose treatment included an IDH1 peptide vaccine. The receptors stem from a woman between 45 and 65 years old with glioma.

The chain uses TRBV5-4 and TRBJ2-3; D unresolved. Per the germline V gene, CDR1 is SGHNT and CDR2 is YYREEE (reference sequence). This CDR3 has 13 residues. Trimming took 3 bases from V and 3 from J, leaving 8 bases between them. In DNA, the CDR3 is TGTGCCAGCAGCTCGGAGTCAACAGATACGCAGTATTTT. Protein product: CASSSESTDTQYF.

The count of this clone is one. The V call is TRBV18, the J call TRBJ2-5, with 8 positions matching TRBD2. This CDR3 comprises 15 residues. With 6 bases clipped from V and 5 bases from J, the junction kept 11 bases outside the gene matches. Germline V gene sequence: CDR1 KGHSH, CDR2 LQKENI. CDR3 in DNA: TGTGCCAGCTCCCGGGGTAGCGGGACCGCGGAGACCCAGTACTTC. It encodes CASSRGSGTAETQYF.

The V and J genes are TRBV5-4 and TRBJ2-5, with D uncertain. V lost 0 bases and J lost 2, with 11 bases in between. CDR1 and CDR2 (germline): SGHNT, YYREEE (reference sequence). The CDR3 totals 15 residues. This CDR3 reads CASSLAGLVQETQYF. The CDR3 region has the DNA TGTGCCAGCAGCTTGGCCGGCCTAGTACAAGAGACCCAGTACTTC.

CDR3 protein: CASSTGKGVNEQFF. Here the CDR3 DNA reads TGTGCCAGCAGTACAGGGAAGGGGGTCAATGAGCAGTTCTTC. This chain uses TRBV5-4 with TRBJ2-1, with D possibly matching TRBD1 (6 bases). The CDR3 is 14 amino acids. Germline lookup yields CDR1 SGHNT and CDR2 YYREEE (reference sequence). Trimming shortened V by 5 bases and J by 6 bases, and 15 bases separated the two germline ends.

V gene TRBV5-4 combines with J gene TRBJ1-1; TRBD1 is a possible D gene (5 bases). Germline assignment: CDR1 SGHNT and CDR2 YYREEE (reference sequence). The CDR3 runs to 15 residues. The V gene lost 0 bases and the J gene lost 7 bases, with 16 bases spanning the gap. As DNA, the CDR3 is TGTGCCAGCAGCTTGGCGGGGGGAGGATATGGTGAAGCTTTCTTT. The encoded protein is CASSLAGGGYGEAFF.